This paragraph reports one T cell receptor beta chain. The data derive from a study of blood T cell repertoires in COVID-19. Study information: The study drew acute and convalescent COVID-19 samples from the United States, Italy and Spain. Sources were T cells, B-cell-depleted T cells, or PBMCs; the material itself was cDNA or gDNA.

Original processing notes: Scientists estimated how many nucleated cells there were by amplifying reference gene primers. The method was immunoSEQ multiplex PCR; TCRdb's version includes in-frame clones alone and lacks a portion of them. V and J calls and clone size are copied from that table; D and trimming were computed from the DNA. The table shows fewer than 130,000 clones, with 75% to 80% occurring only once. This CDR3 is 17 amino acids long. V lost 5 bases to trimming and J lost 4 bases, with 21 bases between them. The V gene's germline CDR1 is PRHDT and CDR2 FYEKMQ (reference sequence). The chain recombines TRBV13 with TRBJ2-1, with unresolved D. Material for sequencing was peripheral blood. The receptor was isolated from an elderly woman with active or convalescent COVID-19. CDR3 nucleotides: TGTGCCAGCAGCCATTATATTAGTGGCGGTTGGTACAATGAGCAGTTCTTC. Its translation is CASSHYISGGWYNEQFF.